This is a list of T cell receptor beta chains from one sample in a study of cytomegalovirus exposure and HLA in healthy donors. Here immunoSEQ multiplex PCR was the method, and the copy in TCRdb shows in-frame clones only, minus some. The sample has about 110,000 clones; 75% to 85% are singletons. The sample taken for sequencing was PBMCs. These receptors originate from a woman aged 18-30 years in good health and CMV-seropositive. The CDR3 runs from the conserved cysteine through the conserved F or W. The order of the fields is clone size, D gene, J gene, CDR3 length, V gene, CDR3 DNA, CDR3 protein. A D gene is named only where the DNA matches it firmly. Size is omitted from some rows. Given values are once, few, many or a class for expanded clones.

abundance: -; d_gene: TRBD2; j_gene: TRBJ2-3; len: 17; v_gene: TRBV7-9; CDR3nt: TGTGCCAGCAGCTACGGGACTAGCGGGAGGCTTACAGATACGCAGTATTTT; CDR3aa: CASSYGTSGRLTDTQYF
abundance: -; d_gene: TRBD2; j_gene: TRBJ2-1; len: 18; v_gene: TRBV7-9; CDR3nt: TGTGCCAGCAGCCCGGGACTAGCGGGCGACCCTGGGTACAATGAGCAGTTCTTC; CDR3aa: CASSPGLAGDPGYNEQFF
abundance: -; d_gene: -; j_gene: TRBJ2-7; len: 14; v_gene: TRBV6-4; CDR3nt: TGTGCCAGCAGACCGGACACAACAACCTACGAGCAGTACTTC; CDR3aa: CASRPDTTTYEQYF
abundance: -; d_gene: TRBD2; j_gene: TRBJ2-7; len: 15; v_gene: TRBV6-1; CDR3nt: TGTGCCAGCAGTGCGGGACTAGCGGGAGGCTACGAGCAGTACTTC; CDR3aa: CASSAGLAGGYEQYF
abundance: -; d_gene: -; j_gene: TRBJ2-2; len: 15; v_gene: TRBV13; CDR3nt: TGTGCCAGCAGCTTAGCGGGGACGAACACCGGGGAGCTGTTTTTT; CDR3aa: CASSLAGTNTGELFF
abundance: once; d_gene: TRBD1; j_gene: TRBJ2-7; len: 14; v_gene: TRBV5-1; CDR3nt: TGCGCCAGCAGCCTTACGGGGACAGGGGACGAGCAGTACTTC; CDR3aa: CASSLTGTGDEQYF
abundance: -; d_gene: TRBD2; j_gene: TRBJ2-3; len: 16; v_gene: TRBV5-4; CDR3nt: TGTGCCAGCAGCCCGGGACTAGCGGTAAAAGGAGATACGCAGTATTTT; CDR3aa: CASSPGLAVKGDTQYF
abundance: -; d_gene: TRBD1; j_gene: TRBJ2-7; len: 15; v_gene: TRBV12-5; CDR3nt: TGTGCTAGTGGTCAACCTAGGGACAGGGGTTACGAGCAGTACTTC; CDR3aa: CASGQPRDRGYEQYF
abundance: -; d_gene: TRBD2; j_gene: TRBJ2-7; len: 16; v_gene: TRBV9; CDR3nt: TGTGCCAGCAGCGTAGACAGCGCCGGGGGGGTCTACGAGCAGTACTTC; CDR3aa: CASSVDSAGGVYEQYF
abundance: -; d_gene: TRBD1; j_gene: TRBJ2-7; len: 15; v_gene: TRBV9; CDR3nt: TGTGCCAGCAGCCCTGGGACAGGGAAGGGTTACGAGCAGTACTTC; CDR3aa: CASSPGTGKGYEQYF
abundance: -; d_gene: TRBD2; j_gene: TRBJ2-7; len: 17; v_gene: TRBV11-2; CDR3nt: TGTGCCAGCAGTCCCTTAGCGGGAGAGAAAAGACTCTACGAGCAGTACTTC; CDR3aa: CASSPLAGEKRLYEQYF
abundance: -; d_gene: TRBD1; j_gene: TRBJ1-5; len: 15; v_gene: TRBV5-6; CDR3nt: TGTGCCAGCAGCTTGGGGGACAGGGGCAATCAGCCCCAGCATTTT; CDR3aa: CASSLGDRGNQPQHF
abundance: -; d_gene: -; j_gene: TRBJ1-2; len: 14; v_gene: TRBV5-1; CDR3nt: TGCGCCAGCAGCAAGAGCACTCAGGCCTATGGCTACACCTTC; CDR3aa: CASSKSTQAYGYTF
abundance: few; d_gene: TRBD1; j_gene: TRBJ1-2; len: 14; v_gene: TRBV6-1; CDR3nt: TGTGCCAGCAGTGAAGGGGTGACAGGGGGAGGCTACACCTTC; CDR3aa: CASSEGVTGGGYTF
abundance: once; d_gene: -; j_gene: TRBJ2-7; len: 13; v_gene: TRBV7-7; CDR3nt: TGTGCTAGCAGCCGAGGAGTGGAGGACGAGCAGTACTTC; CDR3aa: CASSRGVEDEQYF
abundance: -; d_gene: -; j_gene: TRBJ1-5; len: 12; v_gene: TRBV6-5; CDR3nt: TGTGCCAGCAGTCGACGCGGGGGGCCCCAGCATTTT; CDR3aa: CASSRRGGPQHF